This T cell receptor beta chain emerged from a study of cytomegalovirus exposure and HLA in healthy donors (dated by TCRdb to between 2016 and 2019). With respect to the entire study: An earlier analysis of roughly 570 of the donors reported approximately 260 Gb of sequence data and 100 million to 120 million unique TCR beta sequences obtained from about 179 million T cells. An early release covering approximately 600 HLA-typed donors comprised roughly 300 gigabases of sequencing data and tens of millions of unique TCR sequences. Of the 350 to 450 genotyped donors, 75% to 85% were placed in the genetic ancestry cluster associated with self-reported Caucasian donors. The study was designed to test whether signatures of past pathogen exposure could be identified by cataloging public T cell receptors. Using immunosequencing, the study profiled T cell repertoires from about 650 subjects and related those repertoires to cytomegalovirus serostatus. In addition to the first cohort of 666 subjects, a separate validation cohort of 130 or so different subjects was used. To predict cytomegalovirus infection status, the study combined high-throughput TCR immunosequencing, statistical association of individual TCRs with disease status, and machine learning. A later analysis re-examined previously published TCR beta repertoires from more than 650 donors and added high-resolution HLA genotyping to investigate patterns of TCR occurrence. Rather than drawing on any new phenotypic data, the later analysis identified candidate immune exposures from TCR beta sequences and the way those sequences occurred across donors. An earlier analysis of around 540 of the donors applied high-throughput TCR beta sequencing to assess whether each TCR beta V gene segment acted as functional or pseudogenic. Donor age, sex, ethnicity and CMV serostatus were collected together with the repertoire data. A later genetic analysis used genome-wide SNP genotypes for about 60% of the roughly 700 donors, treating that subset as a discovery cohort. Every repertoire in the discovery cohort had been generated on one and the same sequencing platform. HLA typing covered class I and class II loci at four-digit resolution. Typing coverage differed by locus: A, B, C, DRB1 and DQB1 were typed in about 629-640 donors, DQA1 in 522, DPA1 in approximately 600, and DPB1 in roughly 470. About five DR-DQ haplotypes were handled as single units for association and clustering because linkage in the cohort was strong. Across approximately 400 genotyped donors of the cohort, an average of approximately 200,000 unique TCR beta nucleotide sequences per donor were sequenced, and around 19% of those sequences were non-productive. What the work shows at the level of the full study, not this receptor alone: Most TCR sequences were seen in very few donors, while some public TCRs were found in many individuals. The presence/absence analyses assumed that sequencing depth was roughly uniform across donors, and that assumption may not be true. The authors suggested that the approach could potentially be generalized to other disease states and immunological phenotypes. At a false discovery rate of 0.05, a later analysis linked some 18,000 TCR beta sequences to specific HLA alleles. For the cohort, immune exposure information was limited to CMV serostatus. An earlier analysis of approximately 540 of the donors showed that most TCR beta V segments appeared in productive rearrangements either about 90% or about 30% of the time, which broadly matched IMGT annotations. An association between a missense DCLRE1C variant and V-gene and J-gene trimming of TCR beta chains was found in a later genetic analysis and replicated in an independent cohort. The sequencing pipeline was judged likely to have produced a cluster of highly shared sequence variants as a technical artifact. Some IMGT-functional V segments, including TRBV6-2 and TRBV6-3, could not be told apart with the 87-base-pair reads, so those segments were excluded. In a later analysis, TCR association rates were found to vary across HLA loci, with the most associated TCRs seen for DRB1 alleles and the fewest for HLA-C alleles. In a later analysis, several top co-occurrence clusters were reported to appear linked to parvovirus B19, influenza, CMV and Epstein-Barr virus. A further reported finding was that TCR beta sequences accurately predicted the HLA-A and HLA-B alleles for most subjects in the first cohort. The study listed around 160 TCR beta chains as associated with cytomegalovirus. HLA typing was unavailable for some donors at each locus, so association tests used only the typed subset. When HLA alleles, especially DR and DQ, strongly co-occurred, TCR associations were difficult to assign to individual alleles. Because counts were too low, approximately 18 rarely observed V segments, including chromosome 9 orphons, were excluded from the earlier analysis of 587 of the donors. According to a later genetic analysis, donors in an Asian-associated ancestry cluster had fewer N-insertions in productive TCRs than the approximately 610-donor mean. In this cohort, only TCR beta chains were sequenced, and detectable features were limited by the absence of alpha or paired-chain data. A later analysis found that most CMV-associated TCR beta chains appeared HLA-restricted, with HLA associations seemingly driven largely by CMV exposure. The classifier was reported to diagnose cytomegalovirus status with high specificity and sensitivity in both the original cohort and the validation cohort. In vitro tests confirmed that a few of the cytomegalovirus-associated TCR beta chains recognize cytomegalovirus antigens. In a later analysis, HLA-associated TCR beta chains showed more clonal expansion and lower generation probabilities than non-associated chains that were equally common. Correlated functional status among segregating V segments might reflect linkage disequilibrium, but an unknown experimental factor could not be ruled out.

The cohort comprised 666 healthy bone marrow donors. At the time of sampling, all cohort members were nominally healthy, though unrecorded immune exposures were likely present. The donor was CMV seropositive and was included in the group of approximately 310 seropositive cohort members. Every donor gave a peripheral blood sample, and the peripheral blood mononuclear cells from that sample were used for TCR beta sequencing. Genomic DNA extraction from the blood cell samples was performed with the Qiagen DNeasy Blood Extraction Kit. In regard to this clone: Its antigen has not been determined. Base-call qualities are not available, and no considerably larger clone is one nucleotide away.

The junction shows trimming of 3 bases on V and 12 bases on J, plus 9 bases between the germline ends. CDR1 is given as DFQATT and CDR2 as SNEGSKA, both from the germline V gene (reference sequence). The CDR3 has 10 amino acids, counting the end cysteine and phenylalanine. The read is trimmed to its CDR3 DNA, 30 bases read in frame from base 1. Library creation used the immunoSEQ multiplex PCR assay. For the multiplex PCR, a mixture combining 60 forward primers for TCR Vbeta segments and 13 reverse primers for TCR Jbeta segments was used. Amplification of the CDR3 region of rearranged TCR beta genes was performed with a multiplex PCR assay on genomic DNA. On the Illumina HiSeq System, the amplified TCR beta libraries were sequenced as 87-base-pair reads. The authors' analysis ran thus. A later analysis counted tens of millions of unique TCR beta chains across the 666 repertoires, and roughly 9.9 million of these chains were shared by at least two donors. Raw reads were error-corrected and collapsed into unique sequences by a nearest-neighbor algorithm in which closely related sequences were merged to remove PCR and sequencing errors. CDR3 sequences were aligned to IMGT reference sequences to assign V, D and J gene segments. For a sequence to be retained, a match of at least six nucleotides to both a V gene segment and a J gene segment was required. Rearrangements were called productive when the CDR3 lacked stop codons and stayed in frame with V and J; all others were non-productive. Following IMGT convention, CDR3 was defined as the stretch from the second conserved V-encoded cysteine to the conserved J-encoded phenylalanine. Sequences without an unambiguous match to a single V gene segment were excluded from the earlier analysis of 587 of the donors. An earlier analysis of fewer than 650 of the donors classified V segments as functional when productive rearrangements were above 56.7% and as segregating when the standard deviation between donors was above 5%. A statistical classification framework was developed to diagnose cytomegalovirus status using the catalog of TCR beta chain sequences. In a later analysis, TCR nucleotide sequences were compared against IMGT/GENE-DB human TR gene sequences so that V and J genes could be assigned. Using the TCRdist pipeline, a later analysis assigned CDR3 sequences along with most-parsimonious VDJ recombination scenarios. In a later analysis, each TCR beta chain was defined by its CDR3 amino acid sequence together with its V-gene family, and reads lacking a unique V-gene family were excluded. A later analysis removed 550 to 700 highly shared, low-generation-probability nucleotide sequences to deal with suspected cross-contamination and a sequencing artifact. For each public chain, a later analysis derived a clonal expansion index from normalized ranks of inferred template counts within each repertoire. A later analysis computed generation probabilities with a VDJ recombination model fitted to out-of-frame rearrangements, and checked the results against IGoR. In a later analysis, hypergeometric tests were used to score TCR-TCR, TCR-HLA and TCR-CMV co-occurrence, with a repertoire-size bias correction applied to TCR pairs. In a later analysis, false discovery rates were estimated by permuting HLA or CMV assignments 20 times. In a later analysis, co-occurring TCRs were grouped with DBSCAN, and TCRdist sequence similarity was added when clustering was performed within HLA-allele-positive subsets. Repertoires with fewer than 30,000 or more than 120,000 public chains were left out of co-occurrence clustering, as were about five repertoires with anomalous nucleotide sharing. TCRdb limited this immuneACCESS table to in-frame rearrangements with V and J called. A share of clones is missing; checked studies link under half to unresolved V genes, and the rest is unexplained. V, J and clone size are taken as reported in that table, and D and trimming were inferred from the DNA itself. The sample table records tens of thousands of clones; about four fifths of these occur just once. Clones ranked in the top ten supply approximately 30% of the sample.

The TCR originated in a man in his fifties or sixties in good health and CMV-seropositive. Input material: PBMCs. The rearranged segments are TRBV20-1 and TRBJ2-1, with TRBD2 perhaps the D gene, on 6 matching bases. Here is the DNA: TGCAGTGCTAGGCGGGATCGGCAGTTCTTC. This is translated as CSARRDRQFF.